This T cell receptor (beta chain) was identified during a study of shared clonotypes between healthy human individuals. The CDR3 runs to 13 residues. The V gene lost 4 bases and the J gene lost 1 base, with 11 bases spanning the gap. Germline CDR1 reads SQVTM; CDR2 reads ANQGSEA. An even split of each subset's genomic DNA across several immunoSEQ plates was performed. Using immunoSEQ multiplex PCR, the repertoire was profiled, and TCRdb retains in-frame clones only, with some absent. The repertoire consists of about 1.9 million clones, with around 93% occurring once and the leading ten covering around 1.7%. Naive-designated CD8 cells lacked CD45RO, were positively enriched for CCR7, and omitted terminally differentiated effector memory CD45RA+ cells.

This clonotype originated in a man aged 18 to 30 in good health. Some clones in this sample may be carry-over from other donors' samples. The chain has TRBV29-1 and TRBJ2-7, with TRBD1 as a possible D gene (6 bases). Sequencing input: naive CD8+ T cells from PBMCs. CDR3 nucleotide sequence: TGCAGCGTTGTGGGGGCACATTCCTACGAGCAGTACTTC. This encodes CSVVGAHSYEQYF.